The clone carrying this T cell receptor (beta chain) was seen more than once but under ten times. Its antigen is not known. The authors prepared the TCRbeta library with unique molecular identifiers. MiXCR, run by TCRdb on the PCR reads, gives a single entry per CDR3 protein. The data hold about 980,000 distinct CDR3 sequences, with 25% to 30% observed a single time. This entry comes from a study of T-cell reconstitution after alpha-beta-depleted transplantation in children. Study conclusions and caveats: Roughly two months post-transplant, alpha-beta T cells reportedly originated from several hundred graft clones that had expanded. The study traced high day-60 TCRbeta diversity in some patients to surviving recipient T cells and thymic progenitors. The authors attributed T-cell counts and diversity one year after transplant mostly to newly produced T cells.

Material: PBMCs, mostly from graft donor cells, obtained 360 days after TCRalphabeta/CD19-depleted stem cell transplant. The sequence derives from a boy under two years old who had a stem cell transplant for SCID, so the T cells may come from the graft donor.

This CDR3 is CATSRASSEEETQYF. The CDR3 bases are TGTGCCACCAGCAGAGCCTCTAGCGAGGAAGAGACCCAGTACTTC. The gene calls are TRBV15 and TRBJ2-5; D perhaps matches TRBD2 (6 bases). CDR1 is LNHNV and CDR2 is YYDKDF in the germline V gene (reference sequence). The length of the CDR3 is 15 residues. V was shortened by 1 base and J by 3 bases, with 12 bases between the two germline ends. The whole variable domain, remainder taken from reference TRBV15 and TRBJ2-5, is DAMVIQNPRYQVTQFGKPVTLSCSQTLNHNVMYWYQQKSSQAPKLLFHYYDKDFNNEADTPDNFQSRRPNTSFCFLDIRSPGLGDTAMYLCATSRASSEEETQYFGPGTRLLVL.